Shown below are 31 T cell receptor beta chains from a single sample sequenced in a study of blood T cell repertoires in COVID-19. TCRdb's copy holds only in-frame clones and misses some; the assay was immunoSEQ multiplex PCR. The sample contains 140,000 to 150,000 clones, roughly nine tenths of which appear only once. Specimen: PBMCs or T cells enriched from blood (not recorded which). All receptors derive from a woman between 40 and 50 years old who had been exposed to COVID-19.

CDR3 residues: CASSLDLGWEQPQHF. The CDR3 nucleotides are TGTGCCAGCAGCTTAGATTTGGGGTGGGAGCAGCCCCAGCATTTT. The chain recombines TRBV11-2 with TRBJ1-5; D gene unclear. CDR1 is SGHAT and CDR2 is FQNNGV in the germline V gene. Deletions cut 0 bases from V and 7 bases from J, with 13 bases between. This CDR3 contains 15 residues.

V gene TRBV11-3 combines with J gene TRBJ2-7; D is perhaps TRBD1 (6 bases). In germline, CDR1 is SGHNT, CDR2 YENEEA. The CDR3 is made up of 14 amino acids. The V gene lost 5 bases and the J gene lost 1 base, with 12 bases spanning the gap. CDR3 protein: CASSPGTRSYEQYF. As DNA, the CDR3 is TGTGCCAGCAGCCCCGGGACAAGGTCCTACGAGCAGTACTTC.

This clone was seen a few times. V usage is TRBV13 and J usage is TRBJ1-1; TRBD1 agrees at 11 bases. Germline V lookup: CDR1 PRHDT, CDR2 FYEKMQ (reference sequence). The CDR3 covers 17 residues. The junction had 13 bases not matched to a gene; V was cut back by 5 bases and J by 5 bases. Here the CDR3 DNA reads TGTGCCAGCAGCCGACGAACAGGGACAGGGGGTTGGACTGAAGCTTTCTTT. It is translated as CASSRRTGTGGWTEAFF.

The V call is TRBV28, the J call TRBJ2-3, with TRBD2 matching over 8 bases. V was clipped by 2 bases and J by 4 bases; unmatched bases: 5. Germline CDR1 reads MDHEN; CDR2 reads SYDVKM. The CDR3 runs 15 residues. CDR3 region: CASSLGGLGADTQYF. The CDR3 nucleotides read TGTGCCAGCAGTTTAGGGGGACTAGGGGCAGATACGCAGTATTTT.

CDR3 bases: TGTGCCAGCAGCTTAGTACAGGGAGCTACCTACGAGCAGTACTTC. The encoded protein is CASSLVQGATYEQYF. This sequence joins TRBV7-8 and TRBJ2-7, with D possibly being TRBD1 (6 bases). The V gene lost 1 base and the J gene lost 2 bases, with 12 bases spanning the gap. The CDR3 is 15 residues long. Germline CDR1 reads SGHVS; CDR2 reads FQNEAQ.

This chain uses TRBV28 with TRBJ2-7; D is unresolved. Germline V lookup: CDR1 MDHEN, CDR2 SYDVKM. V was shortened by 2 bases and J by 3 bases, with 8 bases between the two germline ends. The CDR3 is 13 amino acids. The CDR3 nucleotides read TGTGCCAGCAGTTTAGGTCAGAACTACGAGCAGTACTTC. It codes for CASSLGQNYEQYF.

In DNA form, the CDR3 reads TGTGCCAGTAAACTAAACCGGGACAGGGAATTTCCAAGCAATCAGCCCCAGCATTTT. This encodes CASKLNRDREFPSNQPQHF. J is TRBJ1-5 and V is TRBV19; 9 positions match TRBD1. In germline, CDR1 is LNHDA, CDR2 SQIVND (reference sequence). The V gene end was trimmed by 7 bases and the J gene end by 1 base; junction bases not matched to a gene: 17. The CDR3 runs to 19 residues.

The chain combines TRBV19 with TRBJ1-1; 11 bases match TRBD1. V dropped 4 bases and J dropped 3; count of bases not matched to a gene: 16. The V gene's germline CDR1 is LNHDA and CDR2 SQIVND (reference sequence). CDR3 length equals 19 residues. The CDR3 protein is CASSKYSRDRGFFYTEAFF. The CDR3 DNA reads TGTGCCAGTAGTAAATATTCTCGGGACAGGGGGTTTTTCTACACTGAAGCTTTCTTT.

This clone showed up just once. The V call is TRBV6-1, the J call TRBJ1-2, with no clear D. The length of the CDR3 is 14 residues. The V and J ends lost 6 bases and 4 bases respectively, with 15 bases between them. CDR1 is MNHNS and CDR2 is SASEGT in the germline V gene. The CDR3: CASRRHTGIYGYTF. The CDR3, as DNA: TGTGCCAGCAGGAGACATACTGGAATCTATGGCTACACCTTC.

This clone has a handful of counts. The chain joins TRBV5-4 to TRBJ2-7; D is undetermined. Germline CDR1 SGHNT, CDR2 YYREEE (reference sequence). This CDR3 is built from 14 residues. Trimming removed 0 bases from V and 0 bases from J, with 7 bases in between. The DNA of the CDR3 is TGTGCCAGCAGCTTGGCCCGTCTCTCCTACGAGCAGTACTTC. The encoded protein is CASSLARLSYEQYF.

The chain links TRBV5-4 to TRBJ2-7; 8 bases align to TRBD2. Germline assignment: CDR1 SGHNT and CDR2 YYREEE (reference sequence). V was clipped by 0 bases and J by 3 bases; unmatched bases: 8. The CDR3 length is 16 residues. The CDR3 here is CASSLASGGTLYEQYF. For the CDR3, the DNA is TGTGCCAGCAGCTTGGCTTCGGGGGGGACCCTCTACGAGCAGTACTTC.

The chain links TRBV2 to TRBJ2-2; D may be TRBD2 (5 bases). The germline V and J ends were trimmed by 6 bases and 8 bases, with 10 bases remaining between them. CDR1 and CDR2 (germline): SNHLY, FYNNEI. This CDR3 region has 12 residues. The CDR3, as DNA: TGTGCCAGCAGCCTAGCTAAGGGGGAGCTGTTTTTT. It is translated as CASSLAKGELFF.

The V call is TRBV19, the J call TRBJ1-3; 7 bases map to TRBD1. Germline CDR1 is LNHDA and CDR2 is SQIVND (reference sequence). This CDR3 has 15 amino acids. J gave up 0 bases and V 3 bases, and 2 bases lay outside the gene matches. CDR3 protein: CASSMRTGSGNTIYF. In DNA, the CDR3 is TGTGCCAGTAGTATGCGGACAGGCTCTGGAAACACCATATATTTT.

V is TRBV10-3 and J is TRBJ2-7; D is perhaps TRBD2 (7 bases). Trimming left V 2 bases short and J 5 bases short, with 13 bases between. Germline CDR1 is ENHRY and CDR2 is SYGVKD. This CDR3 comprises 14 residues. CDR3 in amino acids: CAISEVGGGDEQYF. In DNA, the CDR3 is TGTGCCATCAGTGAGGTGGGAGGGGGGGACGAGCAGTACTTC.

DNA for the CDR3: TGTGCCATCAGCCCACTAGCGGGGGACAATGAGCAGTTCTTC. Translating gives CAISPLAGDNEQFF. This chain links TRBV10-3 with TRBJ2-1; 11 nucleotides agree with TRBD2. With V trimmed by 6 bases and J by 5 bases, 3 bases remained unmatched. Germline V gene sequence: CDR1 ENHRY, CDR2 SYGVKD. This CDR3 spans 14 amino acids.

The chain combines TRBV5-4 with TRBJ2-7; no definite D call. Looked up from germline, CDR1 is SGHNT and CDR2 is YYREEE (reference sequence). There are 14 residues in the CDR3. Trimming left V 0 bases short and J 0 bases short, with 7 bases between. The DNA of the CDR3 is TGTGCCAGCAGCTTGGGACTCAGCTCCTACGAGCAGTACTTC. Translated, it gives CASSLGLSSYEQYF.

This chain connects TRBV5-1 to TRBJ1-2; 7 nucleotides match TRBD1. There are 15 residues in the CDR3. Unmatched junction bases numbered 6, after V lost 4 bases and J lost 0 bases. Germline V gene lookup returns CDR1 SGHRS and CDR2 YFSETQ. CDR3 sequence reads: CASSPGQATNYGYTF. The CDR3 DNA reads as TGCGCCAGCAGCCCAGGACAGGCAACTAACTATGGCTACACCTTC.

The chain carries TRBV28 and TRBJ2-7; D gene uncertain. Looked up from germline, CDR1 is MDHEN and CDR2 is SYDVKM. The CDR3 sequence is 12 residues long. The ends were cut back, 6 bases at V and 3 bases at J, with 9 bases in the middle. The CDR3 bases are TGTGCCAGCAGCCTAACAGTCTACGAGCAGTACTTC. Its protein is CASSLTVYEQYF.

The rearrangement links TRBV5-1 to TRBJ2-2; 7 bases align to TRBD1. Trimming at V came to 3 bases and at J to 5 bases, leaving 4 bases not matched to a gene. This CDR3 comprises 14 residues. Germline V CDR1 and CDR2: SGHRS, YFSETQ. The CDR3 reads CASSSGTETGELFF. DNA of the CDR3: TGCGCCAGCAGCTCCGGGACAGAGACCGGGGAGCTGTTTTTT.

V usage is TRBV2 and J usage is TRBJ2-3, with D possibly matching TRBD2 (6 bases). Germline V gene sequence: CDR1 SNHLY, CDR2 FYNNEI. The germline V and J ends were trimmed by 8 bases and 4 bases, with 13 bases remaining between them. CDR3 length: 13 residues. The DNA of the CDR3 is TGTGCCAGCGAGGGCGGGGCCTCAGATACGCAGTATTTT. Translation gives CASEGGASDTQYF. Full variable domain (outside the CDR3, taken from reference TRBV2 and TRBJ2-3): EPEVTQTPSHQVTQMGQEVILRCVPISNHLYFYWYRQILGQKVEFLVSFYNNEISEKSEIFDDQFSVERPDGSNFTLKIRSTKLEDSAMYFCASEGGASDTQYFGPGTRLTVL.

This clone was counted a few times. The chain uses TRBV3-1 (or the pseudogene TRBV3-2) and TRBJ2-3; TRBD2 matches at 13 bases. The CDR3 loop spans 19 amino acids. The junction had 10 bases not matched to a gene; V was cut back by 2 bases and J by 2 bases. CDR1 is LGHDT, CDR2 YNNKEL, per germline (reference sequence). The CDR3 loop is CASSQTGLAGDFATDTQYF. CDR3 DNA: TGTGCCAGCAGCCAAACCGGACTAGCGGGAGACTTCGCCACAGATACGCAGTATTTT.

CDR3 loop: CASSAGTSQYEQYF. The DNA of the CDR3 is TGCGCCAGCAGCGCCGGGACTAGCCAATACGAGCAGTACTTC. The V gene is TRBV5-1, the J gene TRBJ2-7; 9 bases are a match to TRBD2. CDR3 length: 14 residues. With 4 bases clipped from V and 4 bases from J, the junction kept 6 bases outside the gene matches. CDR1 is SGHRS, CDR2 YFSETQ, per germline.

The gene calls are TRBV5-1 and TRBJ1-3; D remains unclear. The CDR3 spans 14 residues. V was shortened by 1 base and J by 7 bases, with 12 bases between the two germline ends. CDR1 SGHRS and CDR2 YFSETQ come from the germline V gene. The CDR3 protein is CASSLNGDTNTIYF. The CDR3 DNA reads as TGCGCCAGCAGCTTGAACGGTGATACCAACACCATATATTTT.

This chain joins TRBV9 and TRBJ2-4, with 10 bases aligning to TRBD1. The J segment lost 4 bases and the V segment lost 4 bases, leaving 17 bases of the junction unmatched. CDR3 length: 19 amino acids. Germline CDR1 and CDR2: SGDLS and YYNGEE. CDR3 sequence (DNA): TGTGCCAGCAGCTCCCATGAGACAGGGGGCCTTTCGGGAAAAAACATTCAGTACTTC. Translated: CASSSHETGGLSGKNIQYF.

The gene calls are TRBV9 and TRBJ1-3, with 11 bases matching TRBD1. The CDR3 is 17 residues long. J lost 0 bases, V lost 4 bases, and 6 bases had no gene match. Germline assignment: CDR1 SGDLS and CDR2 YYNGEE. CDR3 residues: CASSWDRGTSSGNTIYF. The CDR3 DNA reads TGTGCCAGCAGCTGGGACAGGGGGACGAGCTCTGGAAACACCATATATTTT.

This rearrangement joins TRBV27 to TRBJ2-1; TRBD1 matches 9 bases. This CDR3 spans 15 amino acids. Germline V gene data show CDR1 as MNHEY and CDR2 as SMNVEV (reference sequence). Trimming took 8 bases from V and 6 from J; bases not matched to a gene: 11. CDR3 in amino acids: CASYARDRVVNEQFF. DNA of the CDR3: TGTGCCAGCTACGCCCGGGACAGGGTCGTCAATGAGCAGTTCTTC.

CDR3: CASSPDRVLGYTF. The CDR3 DNA reads as TGTGCCAGCAGTCCCGACAGGGTCCTTGGCTACACCTTC. The chain links TRBV12-3 or TRBV12-4 to TRBJ1-2, with 7 nucleotides matching TRBD1. The CDR3 spans 13 residues. V trimming: 5 bases; J trimming: 7 bases; junction bases outside the gene matches: 7.

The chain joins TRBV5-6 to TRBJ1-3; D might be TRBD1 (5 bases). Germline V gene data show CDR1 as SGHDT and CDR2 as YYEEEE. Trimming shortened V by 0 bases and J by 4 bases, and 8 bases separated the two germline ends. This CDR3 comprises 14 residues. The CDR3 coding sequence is TGTGCCAGCAGCTTGGGGAGGGGCGGAAACACCATATATTTT. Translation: CASSLGRGGNTIYF.

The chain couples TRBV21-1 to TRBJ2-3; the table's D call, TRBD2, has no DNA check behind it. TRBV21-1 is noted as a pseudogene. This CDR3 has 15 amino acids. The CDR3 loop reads CASSKGLGATDTQYF. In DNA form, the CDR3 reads TGTGCCAGCAGCAAAGGTCTCGGTGCCACAGATACGCAGTATTTT.

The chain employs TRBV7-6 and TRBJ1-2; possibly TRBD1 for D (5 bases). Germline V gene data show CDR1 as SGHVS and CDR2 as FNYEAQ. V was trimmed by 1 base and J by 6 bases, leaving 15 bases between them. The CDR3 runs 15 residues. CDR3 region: CASSLGFDSRDGYTF. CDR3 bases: TGTGCCAGCAGCTTAGGGTTCGACAGCAGAGATGGCTACACCTTC.

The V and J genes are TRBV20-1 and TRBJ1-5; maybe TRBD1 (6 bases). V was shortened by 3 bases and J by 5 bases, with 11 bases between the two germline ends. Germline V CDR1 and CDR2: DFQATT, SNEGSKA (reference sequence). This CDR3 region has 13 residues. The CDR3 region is CSASKGDHQPQHF. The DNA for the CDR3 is TGCAGTGCTAGTAAGGGGGATCATCAGCCCCAGCATTTT.